This T cell receptor (beta chain) was sequenced in a study of tumor T cells in aggressive B-cell lymphoma (dated by TCRdb to 2016 to 2017). Libraries were made using the immunoSEQ multiplex PCR assay. TCRdb retrieved this table from immuneACCESS and kept in-frame rearrangements only. Not all clones are present; in checked studies, unresolved V genes account for under half, and no reason is known for the remainder. The sample table lists approximately 4,200 clones, around 91% of them with a count of one. The top ten clones comprise roughly 2.4% of the sample. About this clone: No cognate antigen has been identified for it. No base quality information exists; no much larger clone differs at one position.

V is cut by 6 bases and J by 6 bases, and the space between the germline ends is 15 bases. CDR1 and CDR2 are read off the germline V gene as ENHRY and SYGVKD. Including cysteine and phenylalanine, the CDR3 has 13 amino acids. Of all the DNA, just the CDR3 is kept, 39 bases in frame from base 1. The sequence derives from an adult with diffuse large B cell lymphoma. The chain is assembled from TRBV10-3 and TRBJ2-7; the D segment cannot be called with confidence. What was sequenced was tumor tissue. The CDR3 has the sequence CAISLPGKIEQYF. The bases are TGTGCCATCAGCCTCCCGGGTAAGATCGAGCAGTACTTC.